This TCR beta chain stems from a study of a mutant IDH1 vaccine in newly diagnosed glioma. In the case of this clone: Its antigen remains unknown.

Generated by immunoSEQ multiplex PCR, the TCRdb table keeps only in-frame clones and is missing some. This table has some 130,000 clones, roughly 78% appearing once. Time point described: week 11, during vaccination. The vaccine gave 300 ug of a 20-mer mutant IDH1 peptide subcutaneously per dose. Per germline, CDR1 SGDLS and CDR2 YYNGEE. This CDR3 spans 13 amino acids. V was trimmed by 3 bases and J by 0 bases, leaving 7 bases between them. This receptor was identified in a man aged 40-50 years with glioma. The V and J genes are TRBV9 and TRBJ2-7, with D perhaps matching TRBD1 (5 bases). The sequencing used PBMCs, collected from a glioma patient whose treatment included an IDH1 peptide vaccine. Here the CDR3 reads CASSADNSYEQYF. DNA for the CDR3: TGTGCCAGCAGCGCGGACAACTCCTACGAGCAGTACTTC.